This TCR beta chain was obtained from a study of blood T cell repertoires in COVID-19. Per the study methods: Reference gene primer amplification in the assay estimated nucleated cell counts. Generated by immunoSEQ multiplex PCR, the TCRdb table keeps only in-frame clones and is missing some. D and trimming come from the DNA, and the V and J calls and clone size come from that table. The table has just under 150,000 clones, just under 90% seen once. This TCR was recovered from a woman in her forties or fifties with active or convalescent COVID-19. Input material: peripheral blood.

CDR3 sequence (DNA): TGTGCCAGCAGCCCGGACGGGGCAACTAATGAAAAACTGTTTTTT. Its translation: CASSPDGATNEKLFF. The chain couples TRBV7-9 to TRBJ1-4; D call uncertain. The CDR3 has 15 amino acids. Trimming pared 5 bases from V and 0 bases from J, leaving 10 bases between. Germline CDR1 SEHNR, CDR2 FQNEAQ (reference sequence).